These 28 T cell receptor beta chains were sequenced from one sample in a study of HIV-infected patients and healthy controls. TCRdb used MiXCR to reprocess the 5' RACE reads, holding one entry per CDR3 protein. This table holds 70,000 or so distinct CDR3 sequences, approximately 16% found once. The sequenced material came from CD4+ T cells from blood. These receptors all come from a human donor in good health.

The genes are TRBV4-3 and TRBJ2-1; D is possibly TRBD2 (7 bases). Germline V gene lookup returns CDR1 LGHNA and CDR2 YSLEER. V lost 1 base and J lost 2, with 9 bases in between. This CDR3 has 15 amino acids. Written as DNA, the CDR3 is TGCGCCAGCAGCCAAGGGGGGGGCCCCTACAATGAGCAGTTCTTC. Its translation: CASSQGGGPYNEQFF.

The V and J genes are TRBV6-5 and TRBJ2-2, with TRBD2 matching 7 bases. This CDR3 comprises 17 residues. Trimming at V came to 6 bases and at J to 6 bases, leaving 16 bases not matched to a gene. CDR1 and CDR2 (germline): MNHEY, SVGAGI. The CDR3, as DNA: TGTGCCAGCAGAGCCGATACGCGGGGAGGGACCTCCGGGGAGCTGTTTTTT. It yields the protein CASRADTRGGTSGELFF.

This chain joins TRBV4-3 and TRBJ2-7; 9 bases are a match to TRBD1. Germline V lookup: CDR1 LGHNA, CDR2 YSLEER. V shed 4 bases, J shed 0 bases, and the junction held 4 bases outside the gene matches. The CDR3 extends over 15 amino acids. This chain's CDR3 is CASSPRDRDSYEQYF. CDR3 coding DNA: TGCGCCAGCAGCCCCAGGGACAGGGACTCCTACGAGCAGTACTTC.

The J gene is TRBJ2-7, the V gene TRBV5-1, with no clear D. Per the germline V gene, CDR1 is SGHRS and CDR2 is YFSETQ. This CDR3 region has 15 residues. The germline V and J ends were trimmed by 0 bases and 0 bases, with 10 bases remaining between them. The CDR3 nucleotides are TGCGCCAGCAGCTTGGGCGGCGGCTTCTCCTACGAGCAGTACTTC. Residues: CASSLGGGFSYEQYF.

The chain carries TRBV7-2 and TRBJ1-2, with TRBD1 matching over 10 bases. CDR1 and CDR2 (germline): SGHTA, FQGNSA. Germline trimming cut 4 bases from V and 8 bases from J; bases unmatched to any gene: 7. This CDR3 contains 14 residues. Here the CDR3 DNA reads TGTGCCAGCAGCTCAGACAGGGGGCGAGGAGGCTACACCTTC. Amino acids: CASSSDRGRGGYTF.

This clonotype was observed a few times. The chain joins TRBV29-1 to TRBJ2-7; D possibly uses TRBD1 or TRBD2 (5 bases each). The CDR3 has 13 residues. Trimming took 5 bases from V and 4 from J, leaving 15 bases between them. Germline CDR1 reads SQVTM; CDR2 reads ANQGSEA. The CDR3 bases are TGCAGCGTTACTACCGGGACCTCTTACGAGCAGTACTTC. It specifies CSVTTGTSYEQYF.

To note about this clonotype: This may be a read error: a much more frequent sequence differs by one nucleotide. As the CDR3 is not closed by the conserved phenylalanine or tryptophan, this likely results from a read error. The chain uses TRBV20-1 and TRBJ2-3, with D tentatively TRBD2 (6 bases). Trimming stripped 0 bases from V and 2 bases from J, with 12 bases between. CDR3 length: 15 amino acids. Germline CDR1 DFQATT, CDR2 SNEGSKA (reference sequence). CDR3 residues: CSARDTRDSTDTQYL. In nucleotides, the CDR3 is TGCAGTGCTAGAGACACCCGGGACTCCACAGATACGCAGTATTTG.

This clonotype was counted a few times. V gene TRBV7-9 combines with J gene TRBJ1-4; tentatively, D is TRBD1 (5 bases). The germline V gene has CDR1 SEHNR and CDR2 FQNEAQ (reference sequence). This CDR3 is 15 amino acids long. Trimming removed 0 bases from V and 6 bases from J, with 11 bases in between. The CDR3 region is CASSLAAQGYEKLFF. CDR3 in DNA: TGTGCCAGCAGCTTAGCTGCCCAGGGTTATGAAAAACTGTTTTTT.

V gene TRBV25-1 combines with J gene TRBJ1-1; D gene ambiguous. The CDR3 has 12 residues. From germline, CDR1 is MGHDK and CDR2 SYGVNS. V was pared by 3 bases and J by 4 bases, with 6 bases between. The CDR3 DNA reads as TGTGCCAGCAGTGACACTGGCACTGAAGCTTTCTTT. Translated, it gives CASSDTGTEAFF.

This clonotype was recorded many times. The rearrangement joins TRBV7-2 to TRBJ2-3; tentatively, D is TRBD2 (6 bases). The germline V gene encodes CDR1 SGHTA and CDR2 FQGNSA. V was shortened by 5 bases and J by 4 bases, with 13 bases between the two germline ends. There are 14 residues in the CDR3. This CDR3 is CASSPFREADTQYF. CDR3 bases: TGTGCCAGCAGCCCCTTCAGGGAGGCAGATACGCAGTATTTT.

This clonotype was seen a handful of times. The chain is built from TRBV20-1 and TRBJ1-1; D is unclear. The CDR3 covers 11 residues. The ends were cut back, 5 bases at V and 11 bases at J, with 15 bases in the middle. Per germline, CDR1 DFQATT and CDR2 SNEGSKA (reference sequence). The CDR3 DNA is TGCAGTGCTCGGCTAGGGCCTTCCGCTTTCTTT. Amino acids: CSARLGPSAFF.

This clonotype has more than one count but fewer than ten. The chain links TRBV12-3 or TRBV12-4 to TRBJ2-7; D not certain. The CDR3 extends over 14 amino acids. The germline V and J ends were trimmed by 1 base and 1 base, with 8 bases remaining between them. The DNA of the CDR3 is TGTGCCAGCAGTTTAGTAGGGATATCCTACGAGCAGTACTTC. Encoded protein: CASSLVGISYEQYF.

Ten or more counts support this clonotype. The chain has TRBV5-6 and TRBJ2-1; D is undetermined. The CDR3 runs to 17 residues. Trimming removed 3 bases at V and 0 bases at J, with 16 bases between. The V gene's germline CDR1 is SGHDT and CDR2 YYEEEE. The CDR3 is CASSYQVVPSSYNEQFF. The CDR3 DNA reads TGTGCCAGCAGCTACCAGGTTGTGCCTAGCTCCTACAATGAGCAGTTCTTC.

This clonotype was observed many times. V gene TRBV20-1 combines with J gene TRBJ1-1; a weak D match, TRBD1 (5 bases). The CDR3 sequence is 15 residues long. Germline V gene data show CDR1 as DFQATT and CDR2 as SNEGSKA (reference sequence). Trimming stripped 1 base from V and 1 base from J, with 13 bases between. As DNA, the CDR3 is TGCAGTGCTAGAGCCCAGCAAACAGGGAACACTGAAGCTTTCTTT. Residues: CSARAQQTGNTEAFF.

This clonotype came up many times. The genes are TRBV5-1 and TRBJ2-7; D may be TRBD1 or TRBD2 (6 bases each). Germline lookup yields CDR1 SGHRS and CDR2 YFSETQ. The ends were cut back, 0 bases at V and 6 bases at J, with 10 bases in the middle. The CDR3 has 13 amino acids. The CDR3 protein is CASSLVGGGEQYF. CDR3 DNA: TGCGCCAGCAGCTTGGTCGGGGGCGGCGAGCAGTACTTC. Supplemented by reference TRBV5-1 and TRBJ2-7, the full variable domain reads KAGVTQTPRYLIKTRGQQVTLSCSPISGHRSVSWYQQTPGQGLQFLFEYFSETQRNKGNFPGRFSGRQFSNSRSEMNVSTLELGDSALYLCASSLVGGGEQYFGPGTRLTVT.

This clonotype was detected only a few times. The chain has TRBV4-3 and TRBJ2-2, with 8 bases fitting TRBD1. V shed 3 bases, J shed 8 bases, and the junction held 5 bases outside the gene matches. Germline V gene data show CDR1 as LGHNA and CDR2 as YSLEER. This CDR3 is built from 14 residues. As DNA, the CDR3 is TGCGCCAGCAGCCATTTGACAGGGGATGGGGAGCTGTTTTTT. Protein: CASSHLTGDGELFF.

The genes are TRBV9 and TRBJ1-3, with D possibly matching TRBD1 (6 bases). Germline assignment: CDR1 SGDLS and CDR2 YYNGEE. The CDR3 totals 18 residues. V lost 0 bases and J lost 4, with 20 bases in between. In nucleotides, the CDR3 is TGTGCCAGCAGCGTAGAGGGCACCTCAGGGGTTTTGGGAAACACCATATATTTT. Amino acids: CASSVEGTSGVLGNTIYF.

The gene calls are TRBV4-3 and TRBJ1-1; the D is unclear. The germline CDR1 and CDR2 sequences are LGHNA and YSLEER. The CDR3 length is 13 residues. Trimming took 3 bases from V and 6 from J, leaving 11 bases between them. For the CDR3, the DNA is TGCGCCAGCAGCCAGCGCAAGGGCGCTGAAGCTTTCTTT. Its protein product is CASSQRKGAEAFF.

The V call is TRBV4-2, the J call TRBJ1-5, with a tentative D call TRBD1 (6 bases). The CDR3 is 14 residues long. Trimming removed 1 base from V and 5 bases from J, with 9 bases in between. The germline V gene has CDR1 LGHNA and CDR2 YNFKEQ. The CDR3 is CASSQGPGDQPQHF. The CDR3 DNA is TGTGCCAGCAGCCAAGGGCCAGGGGATCAGCCCCAGCATTTT.

The genes are TRBV7-6 and TRBJ2-2; D not resolved. The CDR3 spans 12 residues. V dropped 8 bases and J dropped 6 bases, with 10 bases sitting between them. Germline V gene sequence: CDR1 SGHVS, CDR2 FNYEAQ. DNA for the CDR3: TGTGCCAGCTCGGTTGGGCCCGGGGAGCTGTTTTTT. Encoded protein: CASSVGPGELFF.

This clonotype was seen only a few times. This rearrangement joins TRBV9 to TRBJ2-3, with a possible D match to TRBD1 (8 bases). The CDR3 has 18 amino acids. Germline V gene data show CDR1 as SGDLS and CDR2 as YYNGEE. V dropped 1 base and J dropped 3 bases, with 21 bases sitting between them. The CDR3 coding sequence is TGTGCCAGCAGCGTAAACCCAGGGGGCGGGAGTAGAACAGATACGCAGTATTTT. Encoded protein: CASSVNPGGGSRTDTQYF.

This clonotype was observed many times. The chain combines TRBV12-3 or TRBV12-4 with TRBJ1-1, with D maybe TRBD1 (5 bases). V dropped 2 bases and J dropped 1 base, with 11 bases sitting between them. The CDR3 has 15 amino acids. This chain's CDR3 is CASSLRRGGNTEAFF. Written as DNA, the CDR3 is TGTGCCAGCAGTTTAAGACGGGGCGGGAACACTGAAGCTTTCTTT.

This clonotype has just a few counts. The V and J genes are TRBV27 and TRBJ2-4; 7 bases map to TRBD2. This CDR3 contains 15 residues. Germline values: CDR1 MNHEY, CDR2 SMNVEV (reference sequence). V trimming: 4 bases; J trimming: 6 bases; junction bases outside the gene matches: 9. CDR3 amino acids: CASSSLRDYGNIQYF. CDR3 DNA sequence: TGTGCCAGCAGTTCACTCAGGGACTACGGAAACATTCAGTACTTC.

A few counts support this clonotype. The rearrangement uses TRBV11-2 and TRBJ2-1; 9 bases fit TRBD1. The germline V gene has CDR1 SGHAT and CDR2 FQNNGV. Trimming at V came to 5 bases and at J to 7 bases, leaving 15 bases not matched to a gene. The CDR3 consists of 17 residues. The CDR3 nucleotides read TGTGCCAGCAGCCAAAGCCCGATTGGGACAGGGCGAAATGAGCAGTTCTTC. This sequence encodes CASSQSPIGTGRNEQFF.

This clonotype was counted between two and nine times. The chain joins TRBV20-1 to TRBJ1-5; D unresolved. The length of the CDR3 is 12 residues. The ends were cut back, 2 bases at V and 4 bases at J, with 6 bases in the middle. Germline V gene sequence: CDR1 DFQATT, CDR2 SNEGSKA (reference sequence). DNA of the CDR3: TGCAGTGCTAGAATTGGGAATCAGCCCCAGCATTTT. Its translation is CSARIGNQPQHF.

The table lists this clonotype with many counts. The chain couples TRBV2 to TRBJ2-3; 13 bases are a match to TRBD2. V dropped 10 bases and J dropped 3; count of bases not matched to a gene: 7. The CDR3 sequence is 15 residues long. Germline V gives CDR1 SNHLY, CDR2 FYNNEI. The CDR3 sequence is CATHPTSGRTDTQYF. The CDR3 coding sequence is TGTGCCACACACCCGACTAGCGGGAGGACAGATACGCAGTATTTT.

This chain joins TRBV7-2 and TRBJ2-7; 9 bases fit TRBD2. Germline CDR1 SGHTA, CDR2 FQGNSA. The CDR3 is made up of 16 amino acids. Losses at the gene ends were 0 bases for V and 0 bases for J; bases not matched to a gene: 3. The CDR3 is CASSLALSGSSYEQYF. The CDR3 nucleotides read TGTGCCAGCAGCTTAGCCCTTAGCGGGAGCTCCTACGAGCAGTACTTC. The variable domain in full, with the rest retrieved from reference TRBV7-2 and TRBJ2-7, is GAGVSQSPSNKVTEKGKDVELRCDPISGHTALYWYRQSLGQGLEFLIYFQGNSAPDKSGLPSDRFSAERTGGSVSTLTIQRTQQEDSAVYLCASSLALSGSSYEQYFGPGTRLTVT.

The chain recombines TRBV7-7 with TRBJ2-2; 10 positions agree with TRBD1. The CDR3 loop spans 13 amino acids. Germline V gene lookup returns CDR1 SSHAT and CDR2 FNYEAQ (reference sequence). V trimming: 5 bases; J trimming: 12 bases; junction bases outside the gene matches: 6. The CDR3 DNA follows: TGTGCCAGCAGCAAAAGACAGGGGGCTCAGCTGTTTTTT. Translation gives CASSKRQGAQLFF. The full variable domain, with the rest looked up from reference TRBV7-7 and TRBJ2-2, is GAGVSQSPRYKVTKRGQDVTLRCDPISSHATLYWYQQALGQGPEFLTYFNYEAQPDKSGLPSDRFSAERPEGSISTLTIQRTEQRDSAMYRCASSKRQGAQLFFGEGSRLTVL.